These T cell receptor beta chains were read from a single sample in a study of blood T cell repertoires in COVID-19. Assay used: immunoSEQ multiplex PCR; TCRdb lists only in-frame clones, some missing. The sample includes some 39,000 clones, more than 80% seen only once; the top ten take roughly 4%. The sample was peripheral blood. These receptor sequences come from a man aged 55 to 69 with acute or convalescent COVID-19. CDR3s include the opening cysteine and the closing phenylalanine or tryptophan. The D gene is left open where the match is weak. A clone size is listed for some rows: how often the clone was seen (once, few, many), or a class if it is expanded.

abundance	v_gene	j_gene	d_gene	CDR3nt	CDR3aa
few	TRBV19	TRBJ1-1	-	TGTGCCAGTAGTGAACAGGAAAACACTGAAGCTTTCTTT	CASSEQENTEAFF
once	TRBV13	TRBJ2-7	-	TGTGCCAGCAGCCGGGGGGCTGGAAACGAGCAGTACTTC	CASSRGAGNEQYF
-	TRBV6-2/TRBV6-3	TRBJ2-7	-	TGTGCCAGCAGTCAGGGAGGCGAGCAGTACTTC	CASSQGGEQYF
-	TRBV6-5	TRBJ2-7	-	TGTGCCACCTACCACTCCTACGAGCAGTACTTC	CATYHSYEQYF
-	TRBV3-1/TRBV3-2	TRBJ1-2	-	TGTGCCAGCAGCCACAAGGGAGGTGCCTATGGCTACACCTTC	CASSHKGGAYGYTF
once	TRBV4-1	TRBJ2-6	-	TGCGCCAGCAGCCAAGACCAGGGGCTCGGGGCCAACGTCCTGACTTTC	CASSQDQGLGANVLTF
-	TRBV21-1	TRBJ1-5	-	TGTGCCAGCAGCAAGCGACACTTCAATCAGCCCCAGCATTTT	CASSKRHFNQPQHF
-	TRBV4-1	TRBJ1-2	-	TGCGCCAGCAGCCCACCTACGGCCCACATCGGGGGCTACACCTTC	CASSPPTAHIGGYTF
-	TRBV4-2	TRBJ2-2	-	TGTGCCAGCAGCCAAGCCTCAGGGGCTGGAGGGGAGCTGTTTTTT	CASSQASGAGGELFF
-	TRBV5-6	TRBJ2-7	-	TGTGCCAGCAGCTGGGGAGTGAACGAGCAGTACTTC	CASSWGVNEQYF
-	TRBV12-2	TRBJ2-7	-	TGTGCAAGTCGCACGGGGGCCCAGGGGACTAGCCACTACGAGCAGTACTTC	CASRTGAQGTSHYEQYF
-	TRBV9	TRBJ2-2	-	TGTGCCAGCAGCGTAGGAGGGTACACCGGGGAGCTGTTTTTT	CASSVGGYTGELFF
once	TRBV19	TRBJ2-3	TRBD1	TGTGCCAGTAGTACGTGGGACAGGCCCACAGATACGCAGTATTTT	CASSTWDRPTDTQYF
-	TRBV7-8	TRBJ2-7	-	TGTGCCAGCAGCCCGCTGGGAGGCAGCTCCTACGAGCAGTACTTC	CASSPLGGSSYEQYF
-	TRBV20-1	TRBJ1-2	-	TGCAGTGCATCGGACGGAGGGGGCTACACCTTC	CSASDGGGYTF
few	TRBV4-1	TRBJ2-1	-	TGCGCCAGCAGCCAAGTCACTTCCTACAATGAGCAGTTCTTC	CASSQVTSYNEQFF
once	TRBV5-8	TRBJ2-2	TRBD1	TGTGCCAGCAGCTTGGGCAGGGGGCCGGACGGGGAGCTGTTTTTT	CASSLGRGPDGELFF
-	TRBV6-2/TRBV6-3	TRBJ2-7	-	TGTGCCAGCAGTTACTCGAGAGACGGGGGCTACGAGCAGTACTTC	CASSYSRDGGYEQYF
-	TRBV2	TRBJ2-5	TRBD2	TGTGCCAGTAGCGGGGGGATCCAAGAGACCCAGTACTTC	CASSGGIQETQYF
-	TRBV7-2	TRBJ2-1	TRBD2	TGTGCCAGCAGCCTTACTAGCGGGGGGGCCCTCCGAAGCTACAATGAGCAGTTCTTC	CASSLTSGGALRSYNEQFF
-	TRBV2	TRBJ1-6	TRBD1	TGTGCCAGCTGGGGGGACAGGGGAAATTCACCCCTCCACTTT	CASWGDRGNSPLHF
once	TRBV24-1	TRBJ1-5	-	TGTGCCACCAGTGTCCGCGAGACAGGAAGAAATCAGCCCCAGCATTTT	CATSVRETGRNQPQHF
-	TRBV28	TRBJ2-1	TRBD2	TGTGCCAGCAGTTTAGGAGCGGGAGTGACGAGGATCTTC	CASSLGAGVTRIF
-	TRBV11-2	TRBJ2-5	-	TGTGCCAGCAGCCACGGGGGAGGAGAGACCCAGTACTTC	CASSHGGGETQYF
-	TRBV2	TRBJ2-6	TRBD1	TGTGCCAGCAGCGGACAGGGGGCTGGGGCCAACGTCCTGACTTTC	CASSGQGAGANVLTF
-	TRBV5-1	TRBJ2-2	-	TGCGCCAGCAGCGGGTTAGCCTCCAACACCGGGGAGCTGTTTTTT	CASSGLASNTGELFF
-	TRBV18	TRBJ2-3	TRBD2	TGTGCCAGCTCACCACGGACTAGCGGCACGGTGGATACGCAGTATTTT	CASSPRTSGTVDTQYF
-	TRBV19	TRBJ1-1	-	TGTGCCAGTAGTATAGGTTTGGACTATGAAGCTTTCTTT	CASSIGLDYEAFF
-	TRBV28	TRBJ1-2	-	TGTGCCAGCAGTTTAACCCCGGCGGGAAGCTATGGCTACACCTTC	CASSLTPAGSYGYTF